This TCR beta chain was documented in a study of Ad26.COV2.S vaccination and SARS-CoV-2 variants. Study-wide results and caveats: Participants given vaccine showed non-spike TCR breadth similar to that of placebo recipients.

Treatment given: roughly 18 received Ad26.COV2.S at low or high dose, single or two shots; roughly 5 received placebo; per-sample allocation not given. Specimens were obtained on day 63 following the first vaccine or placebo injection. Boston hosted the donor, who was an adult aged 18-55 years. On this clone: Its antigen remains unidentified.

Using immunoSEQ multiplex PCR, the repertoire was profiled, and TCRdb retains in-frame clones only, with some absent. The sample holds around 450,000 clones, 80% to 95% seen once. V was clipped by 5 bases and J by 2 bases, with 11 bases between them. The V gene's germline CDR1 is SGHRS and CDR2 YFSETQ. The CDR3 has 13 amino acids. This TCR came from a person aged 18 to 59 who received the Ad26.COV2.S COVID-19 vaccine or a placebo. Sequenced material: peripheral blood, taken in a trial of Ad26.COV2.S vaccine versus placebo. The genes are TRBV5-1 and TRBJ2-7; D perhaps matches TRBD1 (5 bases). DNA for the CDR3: TGCGCCAGCAGGCTGACAGATACCTACGAGCAGTACTTC. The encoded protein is CASRLTDTYEQYF. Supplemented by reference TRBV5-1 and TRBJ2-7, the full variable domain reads KAGVTQTPRYLIKTRGQQVTLSCSPISGHRSVSWYQQTPGQGLQFLFEYFSETQRNKGNFPGRFSGRQFSNSRSEMNVSTLELGDSALYLCASRLTDTYEQYFGPGTRLTVT.